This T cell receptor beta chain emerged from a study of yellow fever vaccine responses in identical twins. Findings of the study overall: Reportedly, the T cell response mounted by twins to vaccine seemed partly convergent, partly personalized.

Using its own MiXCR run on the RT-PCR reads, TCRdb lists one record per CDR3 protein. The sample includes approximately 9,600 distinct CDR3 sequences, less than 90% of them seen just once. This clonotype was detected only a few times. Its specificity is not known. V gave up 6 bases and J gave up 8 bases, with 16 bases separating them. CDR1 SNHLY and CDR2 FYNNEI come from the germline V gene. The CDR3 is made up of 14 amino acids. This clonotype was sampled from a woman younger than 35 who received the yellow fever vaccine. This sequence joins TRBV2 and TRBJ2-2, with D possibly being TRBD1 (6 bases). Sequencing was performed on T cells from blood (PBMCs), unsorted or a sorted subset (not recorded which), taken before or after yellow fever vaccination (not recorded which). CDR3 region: CASSRDMGSGELFF. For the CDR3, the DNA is TGTGCCAGCAGCCGGGACATGGGTAGTGGGGAGCTGTTTTTT.